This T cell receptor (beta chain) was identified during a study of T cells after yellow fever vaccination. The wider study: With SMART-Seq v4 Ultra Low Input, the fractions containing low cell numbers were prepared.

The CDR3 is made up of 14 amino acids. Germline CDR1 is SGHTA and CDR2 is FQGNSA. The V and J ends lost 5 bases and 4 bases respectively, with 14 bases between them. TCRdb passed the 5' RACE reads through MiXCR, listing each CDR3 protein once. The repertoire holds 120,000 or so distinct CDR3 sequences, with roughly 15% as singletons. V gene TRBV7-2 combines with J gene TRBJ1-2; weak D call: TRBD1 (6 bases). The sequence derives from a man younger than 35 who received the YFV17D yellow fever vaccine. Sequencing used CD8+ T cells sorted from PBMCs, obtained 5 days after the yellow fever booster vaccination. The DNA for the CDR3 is TGTGCCAGCAGCCACTACAGGGTCCCCTATGGCTACACCTTC. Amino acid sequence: CASSHYRVPYGYTF.